This T cell receptor (beta chain) was identified in a study of blood T cell repertoires in COVID-19. Turning to the study itself: PBMCs, B-cell-depleted T cells, or T cells were the source of the cDNA or gDNA that made up the material.

This clone was seen more than once but under ten times. Clones were sequenced by immunoSEQ multiplex PCR, and TCRdb holds only the in-frame ones, with some missing. The sample contains approximately 210,000 clones, 80% to 85% of which appear only once. V shed 0 bases and J 3 bases; nucleotides not matched to a gene: 5. Per the germline V gene, CDR1 is LGHDT and CDR2 is YNNKEL (reference sequence). This CDR3 comprises 16 residues. The rearrangement uses TRBV3-1 (or the pseudogene TRBV3-2) and TRBJ2-1; 7 nucleotides line up with TRBD2. The origin of this receptor is a woman aged 45-65 years with acute COVID-19. The sequencing input was PBMCs or T cells enriched from blood (not recorded which). CDR3 sequence reads: CASSQDIGTIYNEQFF. CDR3 DNA: TGTGCCAGCAGCCAAGATATCGGGACTATCTACAATGAGCAGTTCTTC.